The source of this T cell receptor (beta chain) is a study of T cell responses to AZD1222 COVID-19 vaccine. Study outcomes and limitations: Targets within unmutated variant regions were reportedly found for nearly half of spike-specific TCRs. It was only 6 or 7 AZD1222 recipients who were seropositive at baseline.

Produced via immunoSEQ multiplex PCR; TCRdb's table is partial and in-frame only. Among about 150,000 clones listed, 80% to 90% were seen once. CDR3 size: 16 residues. J was trimmed by 3 bases and V by 0 bases; bases with no gene match: 7. Per germline, CDR1 KGHSH and CDR2 LQKENI. On this clone itself: The antigen remains unidentified.

The sequence derives from an adult in good health. The chain is built from TRBV18 and TRBJ1-2; 7 nucleotides agree with TRBD1. The sequencing here drew on peripheral blood, taken on day 0 of AZD1222 vaccination. CDR3 amino acids: CASSPPQGGFDYGYTF. Written as DNA, the CDR3 is TGTGCCAGCTCACCACCTCAGGGGGGATTCGACTATGGCTACACCTTC.